One and the same sample provided the 24 T cell receptor beta chains below, sequenced in a study of Ad26.COV2.S vaccination and SARS-CoV-2 variants (dated by TCRdb to 2020 to 2022). This sample's treatment or condition label indicates: about 20 received Ad26.COV2.S at low or high dose, single or two shots; several received placebo; per-sample allocation not given. For vaccine and placebo recipients, the sequenced repertoires came from samples collected on day 63 after the first injection. Libraries were constructed by the immunoSEQ multiplex PCR assay. As stored in TCRdb, this immuneACCESS dataset retains in-frame rearrangements with V and J assigned. A fraction of the clones does not appear; measured against another copy, unresolved V genes explain less than half of the discrepancy, and the remainder lacks a known reason. Counted in this sample were 350,000 to 450,000 clones; roughly 90% of them appeared once. 1.5% to 2% of the sample rests with the top ten.

Material: peripheral blood, obtained in a trial of Ad26.COV2.S vaccine versus placebo. Every receptor here comes from a person between 18 and 65 years old who received the Ad26.COV2.S COVID-19 vaccine or a placebo.

The chain is built from TRBV28 and TRBJ1-2; perhaps TRBD1 as D (5 bases). The germline V and J ends were trimmed by 1 base and 4 bases, with 13 bases remaining between them. The V gene's germline CDR1 is MDHEN and CDR2 SYDVKM. The CDR3 length is 15 residues. The CDR3: CASSLSGREAYGYTF. The DNA of the CDR3 is TGTGCCAGCAGTTTATCGGGCAGGGAGGCCTATGGCTACACCTTC.

The V and J genes are TRBV19 and TRBJ2-2; TRBD2 aligns across 14 bases. The V and J ends lost 6 bases and 7 bases, in that order; junction bases with no gene match: 7. This CDR3 contains 16 residues. The germline gives CDR1 LNHDA, CDR2 SQIVND (reference sequence). CDR3 bases: TGTGCCAGTAGGGGACTAGCGGGAGAAGATGGCGGGGAGCTGTTTTTT. Its protein product is CASRGLAGEDGGELFF.

The rearrangement links TRBV5-1 to TRBJ2-7; 9 bases are a match to TRBD1. CDR3 size: 15 residues. Germline V gene sequence: CDR1 SGHRS, CDR2 YFSETQ. J lost 5 bases, V lost 4 bases, and 10 bases had no gene match. The CDR3 bases are TGCGCCAGCAGCCGTATGGGACAGGGCCTGAACGAGCAGTACTTC. This gives the protein CASSRMGQGLNEQYF.

This rearrangement joins TRBV29-1 to TRBJ2-6; 7 bases align to TRBD1. J lost 2 bases, V lost 0 bases, and 4 bases had no gene match. Germline CDR1 and CDR2: SQVTM and ANQGSEA. The CDR3 length is 16 residues. The CDR3 DNA sequence: TGCAGCGTTGAAGATCTACAGGGGACTGGGGCCAACGTCCTGACTTTC. Amino acid sequence: CSVEDLQGTGANVLTF.

This clone was recorded only once. This sequence joins TRBV28 and TRBJ2-5, with D perhaps assigned TRBD1 or TRBD2 (7 bases each). Trimming stripped 6 bases from V and 1 base from J, with 15 bases between. The CDR3 length is 15 residues. Germline CDR1 MDHEN, CDR2 SYDVKM. The CDR3 here is CASRPGGGAQETQYF. CDR3 coding DNA: TGTGCCAGCAGACCAGGGGGGGGTGCCCAAGAGACCCAGTACTTC.

This clone has a handful of counts. The gene calls are TRBV2 and TRBJ2-1; TRBD2 might be the D (6 bases). There are 15 residues in the CDR3. Germline CDR1 reads SNHLY; CDR2 reads FYNNEI. V dropped 5 bases and J dropped 10 bases, with 21 bases sitting between them. The CDR3 loop is CASSTRTTSGTEQFF. The CDR3 DNA reads as TGTGCCAGCAGTACACGGACTACCTCGGGGACCGAGCAGTTCTTC.

This sequence joins TRBV18 and TRBJ2-5; no firm D call. The length of the CDR3 is 12 residues. The germline V and J ends were trimmed by 6 bases and 4 bases, with 9 bases remaining between them. CDR1 KGHSH and CDR2 LQKENI come from the germline V gene. The CDR3 loop reads CASSGSRETQYF. The CDR3 coding sequence is TGTGCCAGCTCGGGGTCCCGAGAGACCCAGTACTTC.

The V call is TRBV18, the J call TRBJ1-1; possible D gene TRBD1, 5 bases. This CDR3 comprises 14 residues. Looked up from germline, CDR1 is KGHSH and CDR2 is LQKENI. V was trimmed by 2 bases and J by 2 bases, leaving 9 bases between them. The CDR3 sequence is CASSPIGGNTEAFF. The CDR3 region has the DNA TGTGCCAGCTCACCAATCGGGGGAAACACTGAAGCTTTCTTT.

V and J are TRBV19 and TRBJ2-4; 8 bases map to TRBD1. Germline V gene data show CDR1 as LNHDA and CDR2 as SQIVND (reference sequence). CDR3 size: 14 residues. V lost 3 bases, J lost 4 bases, and 2 bases stayed unmatched. The chain's CDR3 is CASSIRTGKNIQYF. The CDR3, as DNA: TGTGCCAGTAGTATCAGGACAGGGAAAAACATTCAGTACTTC.

In its sample, this clone was seen once. V usage is TRBV30 and J usage is TRBJ1-1, with 8 bases identical to TRBD1. The junction had 6 bases not matched to a gene; V was cut back by 7 bases and J by 2 bases. CDR3 length: 13 amino acids. Germline V gene lookup returns CDR1 GTSNPN and CDR2 SVGIG (reference sequence). In nucleotides, the CDR3 is TGTGCCTTCTGGGGACAGGCAAACACTGAAGCTTTCTTT. The encoded protein is CAFWGQANTEAFF.

CDR3 in amino acids: CASSLLGPPRETQYF. For the CDR3, the DNA is TGTGCCAGCAGCTTATTGGGACCCCCACGAGAGACCCAGTACTTC. The gene calls are TRBV7-2 and TRBJ2-5; D may be TRBD1 or TRBD2 (5 bases each). V was pared by 2 bases and J by 4 bases, with 14 bases between. The germline CDR1 and CDR2 sequences are SGHTA and FQGNSA. The CDR3 is made up of 15 amino acids.

V is TRBV7-6 and J is TRBJ2-6, with D possibly being TRBD1 (5 bases). This CDR3 region has 16 residues. Trimming stripped 4 bases from V and 0 bases from J, with 10 bases between. The germline V gene has CDR1 SGHVS and CDR2 FNYEAQ. CDR3 in DNA: TGTGCCAGCAGCTATACAGGAAGCTCTGGGGCCAACGTCCTGACTTTC. As protein: CASSYTGSSGANVLTF.

The chain has TRBV5-1 and TRBJ2-7; 8 bases map to TRBD2. This CDR3 comprises 16 residues. CDR1 and CDR2 (germline): SGHRS, YFSETQ. With V trimmed by 1 base and J by 0 bases, 6 bases remained unmatched. CDR3: CASSLLAGSLSYEQYF. CDR3 bases: TGCGCCAGCAGCTTGTTAGCGGGAAGCCTCTCCTACGAGCAGTACTTC. Variable domain in full (rest from reference TRBV5-1 and TRBJ2-7): KAGVTQTPRYLIKTRGQQVTLSCSPISGHRSVSWYQQTPGQGLQFLFEYFSETQRNKGNFPGRFSGRQFSNSRSEMNVSTLELGDSALYLCASSLLAGSLSYEQYFGPGTRLTVT.

Here the CDR3 reads CASKGRESYNSPLHF. CDR3 coding DNA: TGTGCCAGCAAGGGCCGAGAATCCTATAATTCACCCCTCCACTTT. This chain links TRBV5-6 with TRBJ1-6; D unresolved. The CDR3 contains 15 residues. V gave up 6 bases and J gave up 1 base, with 11 bases separating them. CDR1 is SGHDT and CDR2 is YYEEEE in the germline V gene.

The chain uses TRBV9 and TRBJ1-1; no firm D call. Germline lookup yields CDR1 SGDLS and CDR2 YYNGEE. V was shortened by 0 bases and J by 11 bases, with 20 bases between the two germline ends. This CDR3 is 15 amino acids long. The CDR3 region has the DNA TGTGCCAGCAGCGTAGGAACGGAACCCCCAAAGAGGGCTTTCTTT. Encoded protein: CASSVGTEPPKRAFF.

This clone was found a few times. Other DNA variants within this sample encode the same CDR3. The CDR3 nucleotides are TGTGCCAGCAGCTTAGGGAATGAGCAGTTCTTC. Translating it yields CASSLGNEQFF. The chain is built from TRBV7-9 and TRBJ2-1; no firm D call. Trimming stripped 1 base from V and 7 bases from J, with 2 bases between. Germline CDR1 is SEHNR and CDR2 is FQNEAQ (reference sequence). The CDR3 covers 11 residues.

The chain combines TRBV30 with TRBJ1-2; D is possibly TRBD1 (5 bases). The CDR3 sequence is 14 residues long. Germline CDR1 and CDR2: GTSNPN and SVGIG (reference sequence). V was trimmed by 5 bases and J by 1 base, leaving 14 bases between them. The DNA for the CDR3 is TGTGCCTGGGGGAGGGGAGGGGTTAACTATGGCTACACCTTC. It is translated as CAWGRGGVNYGYTF.

The chain links TRBV30 to TRBJ2-5; D possibly corresponds to TRBD2 (6 bases). The V end lost 0 bases, the J end lost 5 bases, and 13 bases lay between the germline ends. The CDR3 is 14 amino acids. Germline values: CDR1 GTSNPN, CDR2 SVGIG (reference sequence). The DNA for the CDR3 is TGTGCCTGGAGTGTACAAGGAGGGTCCGAGACCCAGTACTTC. This gives the protein CAWSVQGGSETQYF.

In this sample, this clone turned up once. The V gene is TRBV19, the J gene TRBJ1-5; no reliable D call. V was clipped by 2 bases and J by 5 bases, with 10 bases between them. This CDR3 region has 14 residues. The germline gives CDR1 LNHDA, CDR2 SQIVND (reference sequence). CDR3 protein: CASSISAGYQPQHF. CDR3 DNA sequence: TGTGCCAGTAGTATAAGCGCGGGGTATCAGCCCCAGCATTTT. Full variable domain (remainder filled in from reference TRBV19 and TRBJ1-5): DGGITQSPKYLFRKEGQNVTLSCEQNLNHDAMYWYRQDPGQGLRLIYYSQIVNDFQKGDIAEGYSVSREKKESFPLTVTSAQKNPTAFYLCASSISAGYQPQHFGDGTRLSIL.

This clone showed up just a few times. This chain connects TRBV19 to TRBJ1-2; D remains unclear. CDR1 LNHDA and CDR2 SQIVND come from the germline V gene (reference sequence). CDR3 size: 12 residues. Trimming shortened V by 4 bases and J by 3 bases, and 6 bases separated the two germline ends. The CDR3 DNA sequence: TGTGCCAGTAGTACAGAGTACTATGGCTACACCTTC. Its protein is CASSTEYYGYTF. The entire variable domain, with the rest obtained from reference TRBV19 and TRBJ1-2, is as follows: DGGITQSPKYLFRKEGQNVTLSCEQNLNHDAMYWYRQDPGQGLRLIYYSQIVNDFQKGDIAEGYSVSREKKESFPLTVTSAQKNPTAFYLCASSTEYYGYTFGSGTRLTVV.

The chain combines TRBV27 with TRBJ2-1, with 9 bases lining up with TRBD2. The junction had 13 bases not matched to a gene; V was cut back by 4 bases and J by 12 bases. In germline, CDR1 is MNHEY, CDR2 SMNVEV (reference sequence). This CDR3 has 15 residues. CDR3 region: CASSSSGTSPSGQFF. The CDR3 region has the DNA TGTGCCAGCAGTTCTAGCGGGACCTCCCCTAGTGGGCAGTTCTTC.

The chain couples TRBV5-4 to TRBJ1-2; 7 positions agree with TRBD1. V shed 4 bases, J shed 7 bases, and the junction held 10 bases outside the gene matches. CDR1 SGHNT and CDR2 YYREEE come from the germline V gene (reference sequence). The CDR3 consists of 14 residues. In nucleotides, the CDR3 is TGTGCCAGCAGCCCTGGACAGGCCTGGAGTGGCTACACCTTC. Protein sequence: CASSPGQAWSGYTF.

The chain joins TRBV19 to TRBJ1-1; a possible D gene is TRBD1 (5 bases). The CDR3 totals 13 residues. With 8 bases removed from V and 1 base from J, the gap between germline ends came to 11 bases. Germline values: CDR1 LNHDA, CDR2 SQIVND (reference sequence). CDR3 residues: CASGRQTNTEAFF. As DNA, the CDR3 is TGTGCCAGTGGGAGACAGACGAACACTGAAGCTTTCTTT.

This clone was counted a single time. This rearrangement joins TRBV28 to TRBJ2-2; 9 nucleotides line up with TRBD1. The CDR3 length is 14 residues. Germline assignment: CDR1 MDHEN and CDR2 SYDVKM. The trim removed 5 bases at V and 7 bases at J, leaving 5 bases unmatched. This CDR3 reads CASSIQGAGGELFF. CDR3 DNA: TGTGCCAGCAGTATACAGGGGGCGGGCGGGGAGCTGTTTTTT.